One and the same sample provided the 5 T cell receptor beta chains below, sequenced in a study of blood T cell repertoires in COVID-19. Sequencing was performed with immunoSEQ multiplex PCR; in TCRdb, only in-frame clones are kept and a portion is missing. The top ten hold roughly 2.7% of the sample, which has 50,000 or so clones, 84% seen once. Source material: peripheral blood. Receptors originate from a man over 45 with acute or convalescent COVID-19.

The rearrangement uses TRBV19 and TRBJ1-1; 8 nucleotides agree with TRBD1. With V trimmed by 5 bases and J by 11 bases, 10 bases remained unmatched. The CDR3 spans 13 residues. CDR1 is LNHDA and CDR2 is SQIVND in the germline V gene (reference sequence). The CDR3 nucleotides read TGTGCCAGTAGTCCGCAGACAGGGGTAGGTGCTTTCTTT. Translated: CASSPQTGVGAFF. Drawing the rest from reference TRBV19 and TRBJ1-1, the complete variable domain is DGGITQSPKYLFRKEGQNVTLSCEQNLNHDAMYWYRQDPGQGLRLIYYSQIVNDFQKGDIAEGYSVSREKKESFPLTVTSAQKNPTAFYLCASSPQTGVGAFFGQGTRLTVV.

The chain is built from TRBV19 and TRBJ2-3; TRBD2 matches 10 bases. Germline CDR1 and CDR2: LNHDA and SQIVND (reference sequence). The CDR3 has 15 amino acids. After removal of 3 bases from V and 6 bases from J, the junction contained 6 bases not matched to a gene. The CDR3: CASSMQRGGPDTQYF. The DNA of the CDR3 is TGTGCCAGTAGTATGCAGCGGGGGGGCCCGGATACGCAGTATTTT. Together with reference TRBV19 and TRBJ2-3, the CDR3 gives the full variable domain: DGGITQSPKYLFRKEGQNVTLSCEQNLNHDAMYWYRQDPGQGLRLIYYSQIVNDFQKGDIAEGYSVSREKKESFPLTVTSAQKNPTAFYLCASSMQRGGPDTQYFGPGTRLTVL.

This clone has only one observation. At the DNA level, this CDR3 is encoded by other sequences in the same sample as well. The chain combines TRBV6-5 with TRBJ2-7; TRBD1 aligns across 8 bases. The CDR3 is 14 amino acids. CDR1 MNHEY and CDR2 SVGAGI come from the germline V gene. Unmatched junction bases numbered 6, after V lost 2 bases and J lost 6 bases. The CDR3 reads CASSYRQGASEQYF. As DNA, the CDR3 is TGTGCCAGCAGTTACAGGCAGGGGGCGTCCGAGCAGTACTTC.

This chain joins TRBV10-3 and TRBJ1-1; 9 bases line up with TRBD1. The J segment lost 0 bases and the V segment lost 5 bases, leaving 4 bases of the junction unmatched. This CDR3 is 15 amino acids long. CDR1 ENHRY and CDR2 SYGVKD come from the germline V gene. The CDR3 region has the DNA TGTGCCATCAGTATAGGACAGGGGATGAACACTGAAGCTTTCTTT. The encoded protein is CAISIGQGMNTEAFF.

The genes are TRBV12-3 or TRBV12-4 and TRBJ1-2; 10 bases agree with TRBD1. V trimming: 7 bases; J trimming: 8 bases; junction bases outside the gene matches: 4. This CDR3 is built from 12 residues. This CDR3 reads CASTPTGGGYTF. The CDR3 nucleotides are TGTGCCAGCACCCCGACAGGGGGCGGCTACACCTTC.